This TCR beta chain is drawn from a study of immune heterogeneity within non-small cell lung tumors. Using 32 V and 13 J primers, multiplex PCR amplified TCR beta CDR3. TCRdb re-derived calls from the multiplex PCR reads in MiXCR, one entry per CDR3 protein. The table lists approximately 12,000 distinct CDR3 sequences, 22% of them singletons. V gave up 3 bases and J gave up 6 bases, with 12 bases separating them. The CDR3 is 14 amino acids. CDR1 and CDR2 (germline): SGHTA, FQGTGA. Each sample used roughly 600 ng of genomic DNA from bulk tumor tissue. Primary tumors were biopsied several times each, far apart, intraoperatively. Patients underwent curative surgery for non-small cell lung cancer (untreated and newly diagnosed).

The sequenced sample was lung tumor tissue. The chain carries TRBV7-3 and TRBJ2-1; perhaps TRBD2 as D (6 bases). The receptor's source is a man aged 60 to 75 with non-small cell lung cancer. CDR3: CASSLGGNSNEQFF. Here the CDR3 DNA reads TGTGCCAGCAGCTTGGGAGGCAATTCCAATGAGCAGTTCTTC.